This T cell receptor (beta chain) was found in a study of blood T cell repertoires in COVID-19. Study in general: Whether acute or convalescent, the COVID-19 samples came from the United States, Italy and Spain. The cDNA or gDNA used as material had been derived from T cells, B-cell-depleted T cells, or PBMCs.

In the source study's methods: Scientists estimated how many nucleated cells there were by amplifying reference gene primers. The data were produced by immunoSEQ multiplex PCR, yet TCRdb's version contains in-frame clones alone and is incomplete. That table gives V, J and clone size, and the DNA gave D and trimming. The data contain over 50,000 clones, just under 85% of them singletons. V gave up 1 base and J gave up 0 bases, with 11 bases separating them. Germline V CDR1 and CDR2: SGHAT, FQDESV (reference sequence). This CDR3 has 16 residues. This rearrangement joins TRBV11-1 to TRBJ2-3; possibly TRBD1 for D (6 bases). The clonotype comes from a man in his 70s with acute or convalescent COVID-19. What was sequenced was peripheral blood. CDR3 coding DNA: TGTGCCAGCAGCTTAGTAGGACAGCCTAGCACAGATACGCAGTATTTT. It yields the protein CASSLVGQPSTDTQYF. The entire variable domain, with the rest obtained from reference TRBV11-1 and TRBJ2-3, is as follows: EAEVAQSPRYKITEKSQAVAFWCDPISGHATLYWYRQILGQGPELLVQFQDESVVDDSQLPKDRFSAERLKGVDSTLKIQPAELGDSAMYLCASSLVGQPSTDTQYFGPGTRLTVL.